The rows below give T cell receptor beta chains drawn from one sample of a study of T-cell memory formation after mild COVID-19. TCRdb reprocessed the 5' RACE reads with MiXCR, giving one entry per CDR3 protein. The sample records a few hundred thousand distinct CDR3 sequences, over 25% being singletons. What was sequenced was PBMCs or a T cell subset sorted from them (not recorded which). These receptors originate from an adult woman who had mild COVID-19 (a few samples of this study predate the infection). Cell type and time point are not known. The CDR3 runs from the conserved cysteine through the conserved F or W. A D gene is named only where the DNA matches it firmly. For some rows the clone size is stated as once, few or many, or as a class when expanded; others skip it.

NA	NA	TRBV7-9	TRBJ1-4	TGTGCCAGCAGCTTAACAACAGCCAAGAATGAAAAACTGTTTTTT	CASSLTTAKNEKLFF
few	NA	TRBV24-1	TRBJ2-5	TGTGCCGCCGCCCCTGGTACGGAGCAAGAGACCCAGTACTTC	CAAAPGTEQETQYF
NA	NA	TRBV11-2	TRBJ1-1	TGTGCCAGCAGCTTAGATTTTTGGTCGGGATACACTGAAGCTTTCTTT	CASSLDFWSGYTEAFF
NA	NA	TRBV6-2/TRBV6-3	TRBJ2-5	TGTGCCAGCAGGAGGCCGCAATTTCAAGAGACCCAGTACTTC	CASRRPQFQETQYF
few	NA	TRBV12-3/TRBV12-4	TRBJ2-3	TGTGCCAGCAGTTTGGGTGTGCCAGATACGCAGTATTTT	CASSLGVPDTQYF
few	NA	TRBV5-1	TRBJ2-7	TGCGCCAGCAGCTTGGGGGGCACCACAACCTACGAGCAGTACTTC	CASSLGGTTTYEQYF
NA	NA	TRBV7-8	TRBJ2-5	TGTGCCAGCAGCTCACCCCCCGGGGGGCGACAAGAGACCCAGTACTTC	CASSSPPGGRQETQYF
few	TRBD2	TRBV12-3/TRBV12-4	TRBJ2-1	TGTGCCAGCAGTTTAAGTTCTAGCGGGAGAGGCGATGAGCAGTTCTTC	CASSLSSSGRGDEQFF
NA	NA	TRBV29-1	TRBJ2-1	TGCAGCGTTGTCCGGCGGAACAATGAGCAGTTCTTC	CSVVRRNNEQFF
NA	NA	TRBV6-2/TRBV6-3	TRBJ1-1	TGTGCCAGCAGCTCAACAGGGAAGATCATGAACACTGAAGCTTTCTTT	CASSSTGKIMNTEAFF
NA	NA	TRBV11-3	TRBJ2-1	TGTGCCAGCAGCTTAGAGGGACCTAGGAGTGAGCAGTTCTTC	CASSLEGPRSEQFF
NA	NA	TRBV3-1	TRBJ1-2	TGTGCCAGCAGCCGGGGTTTAGGCTACACCTTC	CASSRGLGYTF
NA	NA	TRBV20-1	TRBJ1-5	TGCAGTGCTAAGCAACAGGGCGCAGGGAGCAATCAGCCCCAGCATTTT	CSAKQQGAGSNQPQHF
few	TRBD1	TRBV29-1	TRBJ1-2	TGCAGCGTTGACCAGGGGGCTAACTATGGCTACACCTTC	CSVDQGANYGYTF
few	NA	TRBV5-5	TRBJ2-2	TGTGCCAGCAGGGCCGGGACCGTGAACACCGGGGAGCTGTTTTTT	CASRAGTVNTGELFF
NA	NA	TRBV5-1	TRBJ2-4	TGCGCCAGCAGTTACGGGGGAGAAAACATTCAGTACTTC	CASSYGGENIQYF
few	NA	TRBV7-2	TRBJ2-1	TGTGCCAGCAGCCGGTCCGGGACAAGCCCCTACAATGAGCAGTTCTTC	CASSRSGTSPYNEQFF
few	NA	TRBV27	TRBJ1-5	TGTGCCAGCAGTTTATCGTTGAATCAGCCCCAGCATTTT	CASSLSLNQPQHF
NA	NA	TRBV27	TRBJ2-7	TGTGCCAGCAGTTTATACAGGCTAAGCTCCTACGAGCAGTACTTC	CASSLYRLSSYEQYF
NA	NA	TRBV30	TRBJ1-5	TGTGCCTGGAGCGAAGGGTTGGGCAATCAGCCCCAGCATTTT	CAWSEGLGNQPQHF
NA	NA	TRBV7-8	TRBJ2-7	TGTGCCAGCAGCTATGGCGGGAAAACCTACGAGCAGTACTTC	CASSYGGKTYEQYF
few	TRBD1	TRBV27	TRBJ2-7	TGTGCCAGCAGTTCCCTCCGACAGGGGCTCCCCTACGAGCAGTACTTC	CASSSLRQGLPYEQYF
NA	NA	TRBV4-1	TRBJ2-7	TGCGCCAGCAGCCATCCGGGACCATTAAACTACGAGCAGTACTTC	CASSHPGPLNYEQYF
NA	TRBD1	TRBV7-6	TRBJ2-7	TGTGCCAGCAGCTTAGCGGAGGGACAGGGAGCCTACGAGCAGTACTTC	CASSLAEGQGAYEQYF
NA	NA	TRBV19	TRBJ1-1	TGTGCCAGTAGTCCCACCGTATCGCAGGCTTTCTTT	CASSPTVSQAFF
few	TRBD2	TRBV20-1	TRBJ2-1	TGCAGTGCTAGAGATACGGCGGGAGGGAACTACAATGAGCAGTTCTTC	CSARDTAGGNYNEQFF
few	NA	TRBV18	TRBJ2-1	TGTGCCAGCTCACCAGACGGTGGACTGGGGAATGAGCAGTTCTTC	CASSPDGGLGNEQFF
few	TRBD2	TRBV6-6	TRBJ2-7	TGTGCCAGCAGCCCCCCGGTAGCGGGGTACGAGCAGTACTTC	CASSPPVAGYEQYF
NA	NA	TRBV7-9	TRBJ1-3	TGTGCCAGCAGCCCCGGGATCCTTCAATTGTCTGGAAACACCATATATTTT	CASSPGILQLSGNTIYF
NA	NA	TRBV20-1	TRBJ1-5	TGCAGTGCTAGAGAATCGGCAGCGCGATATAGCAATCAGCCCCAGCATTTT	CSARESAARYSNQPQHF
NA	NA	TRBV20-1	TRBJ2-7	TGCAGTGCATCGGACGGGGACGAGCAGTACTTC	CSASDGDEQYF
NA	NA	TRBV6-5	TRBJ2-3	TGTGCCAGCATTTCTACCGTGGAGTACTCGAGCACAGATACGCAGTATTTT	CASISTVEYSSTDTQYF
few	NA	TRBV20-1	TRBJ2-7	TGCAGTGCCCGCAACTACGAGCAGTACTTC	CSARNYEQYF
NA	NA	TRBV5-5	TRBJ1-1	TGTGCCAGCAGCCGGGGCGGAGGGGGCACTGAAGCTTTCTTT	CASSRGGGGTEAFF
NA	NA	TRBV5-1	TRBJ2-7	TGCGCCAGCAGCGGGGCCGGGAGAAACTACGAGCAGTACTTC	CASSGAGRNYEQYF
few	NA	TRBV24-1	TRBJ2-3	TGTGCCACCAGTGATTTGCGACCAGACAGGACCCACCTAGTCGATACGCAGTATTTT	CATSDLRPDRTHLVDTQYF
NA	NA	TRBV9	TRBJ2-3	TGTGCCAGCAGCGCAGAGGGGGTGAGCACAGATACGCAGTATTTT	CASSAEGVSTDTQYF
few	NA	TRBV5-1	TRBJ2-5	NA	CASSPGTYFGETQYF
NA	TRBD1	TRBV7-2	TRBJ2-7	TGTGCCAGCAGCCGAGGACAGGGTGCCAGCGAGCAGTACTTC	CASSRGQGASEQYF
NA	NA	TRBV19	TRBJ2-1	TGTGCCAGTAGTATGGTCGGATACAATGAGCAGTTCTTC	CASSMVGYNEQFF
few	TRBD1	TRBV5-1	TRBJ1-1	TGCGCCAGCAGCCCATTTGGCGGGACAGCGAACACTGAAGCTTTCTTT	CASSPFGGTANTEAFF
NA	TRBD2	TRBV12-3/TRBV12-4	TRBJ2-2	TGTGCCAGCAGTTACCGCGGGGGAACTAACACCGGGGAGCTGTTTTTT	CASSYRGGTNTGELFF
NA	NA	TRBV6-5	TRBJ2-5	TGTGCCAGCAGTCAGGGTCGAGAGACCCAGTACTTC	CASSQGRETQYF